A single sample gave rise to the 15 T cell receptor beta chains below, sequenced in a study of blood T cell repertoires in COVID-19. Assay used: immunoSEQ multiplex PCR; TCRdb lists only in-frame clones, some missing. Here the sample spans approximately 380,000 clones, approximately 89% being singletons. Sequenced sample: PBMCs or T cells enriched from blood (not recorded which). All receptors derive from a woman aged 40 to 50 who had been exposed to COVID-19.

The gene calls are TRBV3-1 (or the pseudogene TRBV3-2) and TRBJ2-2; 7 bases line up with TRBD1. The CDR3 consists of 16 residues. Germline V CDR1 and CDR2: LGHDT, YNNKEL (reference sequence). The ends lost 2 bases at V and 7 bases at J; junction bases unmatched: 10. DNA for the CDR3: TGTGCCAGCAGCCAACCATGGGACAGCCTAGGCGGGGAGCTGTTTTTT. Its translation: CASSQPWDSLGGELFF.

The chain carries TRBV7-9 and TRBJ1-2; TRBD1 agrees at 8 bases. With 11 bases clipped from V and 11 bases from J, the junction kept 10 bases outside the gene matches. Germline assignment: CDR1 SEHNR and CDR2 FQNEAQ (reference sequence). The CDR3 covers 11 residues. CDR3: CAGARTGQYTF. The CDR3 coding sequence is TGTGCCGGCGCCCGGACAGGGCAATACACCTTC.

V and J are TRBV9 and TRBJ1-2; D gene unclear. With 4 bases removed from V and 2 bases from J, the gap between germline ends came to 12 bases. The CDR3 sequence is 14 residues long. Germline V gene lookup returns CDR1 SGDLS and CDR2 YYNGEE. CDR3 protein: CASSQQPGNYGYTF. The CDR3 nucleotides are TGTGCCAGCAGCCAACAGCCGGGGAACTATGGCTACACCTTC.

Comment on this clone: The junction departs from germline at one end; a sequencing error may be responsible. V and J are TRBV5-4 and TRBJ2-7, with TRBD1 matching over 7 bases. CDR3 size: 15 residues. Germline lookup yields CDR1 SGHNT and CDR2 YYREEE (reference sequence). For the CDR3, the DNA is TGTGCCAGCAGCTTGGAAGGGGGCGACTCCGACGAGCAGTACTTC. Translation gives CASSLEGGDSDEQYF.

The chain links TRBV5-8 to TRBJ1-4; 7 bases fit TRBD1. The CDR3 consists of 14 residues. Germline CDR1 SGHTS, CDR2 YDEGEE. With 4 bases clipped from V and 10 bases from J, the junction kept 10 bases outside the gene matches. The DNA for the CDR3 is TGTGCCAGCAGCCCCGGGACAGCCAAGGGAAAACTGTTTTTT. Translated, it gives CASSPGTAKGKLFF.

The gene calls are TRBV18 and TRBJ1-3, with D tentatively TRBD1 (5 bases). V gave up 0 bases and J gave up 0 bases, with 9 bases separating them. The CDR3 spans 16 residues. Germline V gene lookup returns CDR1 KGHSH and CDR2 LQKENI. CDR3 sequence reads: CASSPPSQGSGNTIYF. CDR3 coding DNA: TGTGCCAGCTCACCACCGTCCCAGGGCTCTGGAAACACCATATATTTT.

The chain has TRBV7-9 and TRBJ1-3; TRBD1 matches 8 bases. The germline gives CDR1 SEHNR, CDR2 FQNEAQ (reference sequence). This CDR3 is 14 amino acids long. The trim removed 7 bases at V and 2 bases at J, leaving 4 bases unmatched. CDR3 sequence (DNA): TGTGCCAGCACCCCGGACAGGGCTGGAAACACCATATATTTT. Translation gives CASTPDRAGNTIYF.

The chain carries TRBV10-1 and TRBJ2-5; TRBD2 might be the D (6 bases). The CDR3 has 14 amino acids. Germline CDR1 reads WNHNN; CDR2 reads SYGVQD (reference sequence). Between the trimmed V and J ends, which lost 3 bases and 4 bases, there was a span of 12 bases. The CDR3 region is CASSDPGDGETQYF. CDR3 nucleotide sequence: TGCGCCAGCAGTGACCCGGGGGATGGAGAGACCCAGTACTTC.

The chain has TRBV4-2 and TRBJ2-2, with 16 positions matching TRBD2. This CDR3 comprises 19 residues. The germline V gene has CDR1 LGHNA and CDR2 YNFKEQ. V trimming: 5 bases; J trimming: 4 bases; junction bases outside the gene matches: 10. The CDR3 here is CASSETGTSGGAGTGELFF. The CDR3 DNA is TGTGCCAGCAGCGAGACCGGGACTAGCGGGGGGGCGGGCACCGGGGAGCTGTTTTTT.

This clone is a singleton in its sample. The genes are TRBV19 and TRBJ1-1, with D possibly TRBD1 on 5 matching bases. The germline V and J ends were trimmed by 4 bases and 11 bases, with 17 bases remaining between them. The CDR3 consists of 13 residues. CDR1 and CDR2 from the germline V gene are LNHDA and SQIVND (reference sequence). The CDR3 loop is CASSTSGGDRAFF. The CDR3 DNA reads TGTGCCAGTAGTACCTCAGGCGGGGACCGGGCTTTCTTT.

This clone has just one count. The chain couples TRBV2 to TRBJ2-7; 8 bases are shared with TRBD1. The germline V gene encodes CDR1 SNHLY and CDR2 FYNNEI. This CDR3 spans 14 amino acids. Trimming at V came to 11 bases and at J to 6 bases, leaving 15 bases not matched to a gene. The CDR3 reads CAGKTGAAKGEQYF. CDR3 DNA sequence: TGTGCCGGGAAGACAGGGGCCGCTAAAGGCGAGCAGTACTTC.

V gene TRBV5-1 combines with J gene TRBJ1-6, with TRBD1 matching over 7 bases. Germline-derived CDR1 and CDR2 are SGHRS and YFSETQ. J lost 11 bases, V lost 3 bases, and 2 bases had no gene match. The CDR3 contains 12 residues. As DNA, the CDR3 is TGCGCCAGCAGCTCCGACAGGGCACCCCTCCACTTT. Its protein product is CASSSDRAPLHF.

The chain couples TRBV5-1 to TRBJ1-2; D is perhaps TRBD1 (6 bases). Between the trimmed V and J ends, which lost 4 bases and 9 bases, there was a span of 16 bases. The germline CDR1 and CDR2 sequences are SGHRS and YFSETQ. The CDR3 length is 13 residues. The CDR3 spells CASSLTGPRSYTF. CDR3 DNA: TGCGCCAGCAGCCTGACAGGCCCGCGTAGCTACACCTTC. Full variable domain (outside the CDR3, taken from reference TRBV5-1 and TRBJ1-2): KAGVTQTPRYLIKTRGQQVTLSCSPISGHRSVSWYQQTPGQGLQFLFEYFSETQRNKGNFPGRFSGRQFSNSRSEMNVSTLELGDSALYLCASSLTGPRSYTFGSGTRLTVV.

The V call is TRBV6-1, the J call TRBJ1-2; D is undetermined. V dropped 0 bases and J dropped 5 bases, with 13 bases sitting between them. Germline CDR1 reads MNHNS; CDR2 reads SASEGT. The CDR3 runs to 15 residues. The CDR3 DNA is TGTGCCAGCAGTGAAGCTTTGCGGCAAGCGTATGGCTACACCTTC. This gives the protein CASSEALRQAYGYTF.

The rearrangement uses TRBV18 and TRBJ2-2; D might be TRBD1 (5 bases). CDR3 length equals 14 residues. The ends were cut back, 5 bases at V and 2 bases at J, with 9 bases in the middle. CDR1 and CDR2 (germline): KGHSH, LQKENI. In DNA form, the CDR3 reads TGTGCCAGCTCAGTCCAGGGTAACACCGGGGAGCTGTTTTTT. Amino acid sequence: CASSVQGNTGELFF.